This TCR beta chain stems from a study of blood T cell repertoires in COVID-19. Study information: T cells, B-cell-depleted T cells, or PBMCs provided the cDNA or gDNA that served as material.

The V gene's germline CDR1 is MNHEY and CDR2 SVGAGI. The CDR3 runs to 15 residues. Trimming removed 5 bases from V and 2 bases from J, with 13 bases in between. In the original processing: Estimation of nucleated cell counts was performed using reference gene primer amplification. Measured with immunoSEQ multiplex PCR; TCRdb has only the in-frame clones, and not every one. That table is the source of V, J and clone size, and D and trimming were worked out from the DNA. The table records around 65,000 clones, under 85% of them present only once. Sequencing used peripheral blood. The chain employs TRBV6-5 and TRBJ1-5, with D possibly TRBD1 on 6 matching bases. The TCR sequence derives from a man aged 60-69 years with acute or convalescent COVID-19. The CDR3 protein is CASSPQGMGNQPQHF. The CDR3 nucleotides read TGTGCCAGCAGTCCACAGGGAATGGGCAATCAGCCCCAGCATTTT.